Listed below are T cell receptor beta chains from one sample, sequenced in a study of regulatory T cells in long-lasting Graves disease. One entry per CDR3 protein, called by TCRdb with MiXCR from the multiplex PCR reads. The data contain roughly 450,000 distinct CDR3 sequences, 20% to 25% of them singletons. Sample: peripheral blood mononuclear cells (PBMCs), taken when the disease was refractory, from a patient treated with antithyroid drugs. All receptors derive from a female donor with Graves disease. The CDR3 runs from the conserved cysteine through the conserved F or W. The D gene is left open where the match is weak. Size is stated for part of the rows, as once, few or many counts, or as a class when the clone is expanded.

j_gene,d_gene,v_gene,abundance,CDR3aa,CDR3nt
TRBJ1-2,TRBD1,TRBV6-1,many,CASRTSQGVGGYTF,TGTGCCAGCAGAACTTCACAGGGGGTAGGAGGCTACACCTTC
TRBJ2-5,NA,TRBV7-9,few,CASSPVDQETQYF,TGTGCCAGCAGCCCAGTGGATCAAGAGACCCAGTACTTC
TRBJ2-1,TRBD2,TRBV28,NA,CASSPFGLAGVNEQFF,TGTGCCAGCAGTCCGTTCGGACTAGCGGGGGTCAATGAGCAGTTCTTC
TRBJ1-1,NA,TRBV6-1,NA,CASSETRGAMNTEAFF,TGTGCCAGCAGTGAGACTCGGGGAGCCATGAACACTGAAGCTTTCTTT
TRBJ1-5,NA,TRBV28,NA,CASSRVGRGQPQHF,TGTGCCAGCAGCAGAGTAGGTCGCGGTCAGCCCCAGCATTTT
TRBJ1-2,TRBD1,TRBV6-1,many,CASIQTGGLYGYTF,TGTGCCAGCATCCAAACAGGGGGCCTCTATGGCTACACCTTC
TRBJ1-6,NA,TRBV5-1,few,CASSLPEGGDSPLHF,TGCGCCAGCAGCCTACCGGAGGGGGGGGACTCACCCCTCCACTTT
TRBJ1-2,NA,TRBV28,many,CASSDYSNYGYTF,TGTGCCAGCAGTGACTACTCTAACTATGGCTACACCTTC
TRBJ1-1,NA,TRBV2,many,CASSAHPRAFF,TGTGCCAGCAGTGCCCACCCTAGAGCTTTCTTT
TRBJ1-2,NA,TRBV10-3,NA,CAIRDSQSEGYTF,TGTGCCATCAGGGACAGTCAGTCGGAAGGCTACACCTTC
TRBJ2-7,NA,TRBV18,few,CASSPGEFGYEQYF,TGTGCCAGCTCACCCGGGGAGTTCGGCTACGAGCAGTACTTC
TRBJ1-5,NA,TRBV27,NA,CASSSRPGGDQPQHF,TGTGCCAGCAGTTCCCGGCCGGGAGGGGATCAGCCCCAGCATTTT
TRBJ1-6,TRBD1,TRBV19,NA,CASSIDRGDSPLHF,TGTGCCAGTAGTATCGACAGGGGTGATTCACCCCTCCACTTT
TRBJ2-2,NA,TRBV7-2,few,CASSLRTVAGELFF,TGTGCCAGCAGCCTCCGGACCGTAGCCGGGGAGCTGTTTTTT
TRBJ1-3,TRBD1,TRBV3-1,few,CASSHTSIMTDRTSGNTIYF,TGTGCCAGCAGCCATACTTCCATTATGACGGACAGGACCTCTGGAAACACCATATATTTT
TRBJ1-2,NA,TRBV4-1,NA,CASSQPTTRNGYTF,TGCGCCAGCAGCCAACCGACAACAAGAAATGGCTACACCTTC
TRBJ1-3,NA,TRBV28,many,CASTTGGNTIYF,TGTGCCAGCACCACCGGTGGAAACACCATATATTTT
TRBJ1-4,NA,TRBV6-1,many,CASSPSMNILFF,TGTGCCAGCAGTCCCTCCATGAATATACTGTTTTTT
TRBJ1-4,NA,TRBV29-1,many,CSVGGGPNEKLFF,TGCAGCGTTGGGGGGGGCCCTAATGAAAAACTGTTTTTT
TRBJ1-5,NA,TRBV28,many,CASSLPGLGQDQPQHF,TGTGCCAGCAGTTTACCCGGACTGGGGCAGGATCAGCCCCAGCATTTT
TRBJ2-5,TRBD2,TRBV30,few,CAATGTRGYQETQYF,TGTGCCGCCACCGGGACTAGGGGGTACCAAGAGACCCAGTACTTC
TRBJ2-7,NA,TRBV15,many,CATSSQGGSEQYF,TGTGCCACCAGCTCCCAGGGAGGCTCCGAGCAGTACTTC
TRBJ2-1,NA,TRBV30,NA,CAWDLVGEGGEQFF,TGTGCCTGGGACCTCGTGGGGGAAGGAGGTGAGCAGTTCTTC
TRBJ2-4,NA,TRBV15,many,CATSRESGFIQYF,TGTGCCACCAGCAGAGAATCAGGGTTCATTCAGTACTTC
TRBJ2-7,NA,TRBV20-1,few,CSARPLSSSYEQYF,TGCAGTGCTAGGCCGCTGAGCAGCTCCTACGAGCAGTACTTC
TRBJ1-5,TRBD1,TRBV28,many,CASSLLQGDNQPQHF,TGTGCCAGCAGTTTATTACAGGGGGACAATCAGCCCCAGCATTTT
TRBJ2-2,NA,TRBV2,NA,CASSASPGAGELFF,TGTGCCAGCAGTGCCTCCCCGGGAGCCGGGGAGCTGTTTTTT
TRBJ2-5,NA,TRBV6-1,NA,CASSERGVGETQYF,TGTGCCAGCAGTGAACGCGGGGTTGGAGAGACCCAGTACTTC
TRBJ2-5,NA,TRBV19,NA,CASSPQWTSQEGQYF,TGTGCCAGTAGTCCCCAGTGGACAAGCCAAGAGGGCCAGTACTTC
TRBJ2-7,NA,TRBV4-3,NA,CASSQESGYLYEQYF,TGCGCCAGCAGCCAAGAATCAGGATACCTCTACGAGCAGTACTTC
TRBJ1-2,TRBD1,TRBV2,many,CASNGQGGTNGYTF,TGTGCCAGCAATGGACAGGGAGGAACTAATGGCTACACCTTC